Below are 28 T cell receptor beta chains sequenced from a single sample in a study of blood T cell repertoires in COVID-19. Clones were sequenced by immunoSEQ multiplex PCR, and TCRdb holds only the in-frame ones, with some missing. This table holds approximately 20,000 clones, about 88% found once. Material for sequencing was peripheral blood. These receptors originate from a man between 65 and 85 years old with acute or convalescent COVID-19.

The chain carries TRBV5-4 and TRBJ1-3, with D unresolved. Trimming pared 4 bases from V and 0 bases from J, leaving 8 bases between. CDR1 and CDR2 from the germline V gene are SGHNT and YYREEE (reference sequence). The CDR3 sequence is 14 residues long. The CDR3 is CASSLALSGNTIYF. CDR3 sequence (DNA): TGTGCCAGCAGCCTGGCCCTCTCTGGAAACACCATATATTTT.

The chain is built from TRBV9 and TRBJ1-4; 10 positions match TRBD1. Per germline, CDR1 SGDLS and CDR2 YYNGEE. There are 15 residues in the CDR3. The J segment lost 7 bases and the V segment lost 3 bases, leaving 6 bases of the junction unmatched. As DNA, the CDR3 is TGTGCCAGCAGCGCCGGGACAGGGGTTTTTGAAAAACTGTTTTTT. Its translation: CASSAGTGVFEKLFF.

The CDR3 DNA follows: TGTGCCAGCAGTTACACCCGACAAAACCCTACGAATGAGCAGTTCTTC. Translated: CASSYTRQNPTNEQFF. J is TRBJ2-1 and V is TRBV6-2 or TRBV6-3; D remains ambiguous. Trimming stripped 2 bases from V and 7 bases from J, with 18 bases between. This CDR3 has 16 residues. Germline CDR1 MNHEY, CDR2 SVGEGT.

This clone was recorded once. The chain employs TRBV28 and TRBJ1-4; tentatively, D is TRBD1 (6 bases). V lost 3 bases to trimming and J lost 0 bases, with 17 bases between them. CDR1 is MDHEN and CDR2 is SYDVKM in the germline V gene. The CDR3 has 18 residues. This CDR3 is CASSFIRPRTATNEKLFF. As DNA, the CDR3 is TGTGCCAGCAGTTTCATCAGACCCAGGACAGCAACTAATGAAAAACTGTTTTTT.

The chain carries TRBV6-2 or TRBV6-3 and TRBJ2-7, with 13 bases aligning to TRBD2. CDR1 MNHEY and CDR2 SVGEGT come from the germline V gene. The CDR3 runs 15 residues. The junction had 2 bases not matched to a gene; V was cut back by 2 bases and J by 4 bases. The DNA for the CDR3 is TGTGCCAGCAGTTACCGGACTAGCGGGAGATACGAGCAGTACTTC. This encodes CASSYRTSGRYEQYF.

A few counts support this clone. The rearrangement links TRBV15 to TRBJ2-1; D may be TRBD2 (6 bases). The CDR3 covers 16 residues. V dropped 0 bases and J dropped 7 bases, with 16 bases sitting between them. The V gene's germline CDR1 is LNHNV and CDR2 YYDKDF (reference sequence). The CDR3 here is CATSRDWRGQKNEQFF. CDR3 sequence (DNA): TGTGCCACCAGCAGAGATTGGCGGGGCCAAAAGAATGAGCAGTTCTTC.

V usage is TRBV21-1 and J usage is TRBJ1-4; the table's D call of TRBD1 was not tested on the DNA. TRBV21-1 is flagged as a pseudogene. This CDR3 spans 17 amino acids. The CDR3 nucleotides read TGTGCCAGCAGCAAAGGAGTAGGGGGCAGGGAAAATGAAAAACTGTTTTTT. It yields the protein CASSKGVGGRENEKLFF.

The chain employs TRBV5-1 and TRBJ1-2; D gene ambiguous. V lost 1 base and J lost 0, with 7 bases in between. This CDR3 is built from 14 residues. CDR1 is SGHRS, CDR2 YFSETQ, per germline. This CDR3 is CASSLSSSNYGYTF. Here the CDR3 DNA reads TGCGCCAGCAGCTTGTCTAGTTCTAACTATGGCTACACCTTC.

This clone was found once. The chain joins TRBV2 to TRBJ2-7; possible D gene TRBD2, 5 bases. This CDR3 has 14 residues. V lost 6 bases and J 0 bases, leaving 12 bases between the germline ends. CDR1 SNHLY and CDR2 FYNNEI come from the germline V gene. CDR3 coding DNA: TGTGCCAGCAGATTACTAGGGAACTCCTACGAGCAGTACTTC. Its protein product is CASRLLGNSYEQYF. Together with reference TRBV2 and TRBJ2-7, the CDR3 gives the full variable domain: EPEVTQTPSHQVTQMGQEVILRCVPISNHLYFYWYRQILGQKVEFLVSFYNNEISEKSEIFDDQFSVERPDGSNFTLKIRSTKLEDSAMYFCASRLLGNSYEQYFGPGTRLTVT.

This sequence joins TRBV6-6 and TRBJ2-3; D is possibly TRBD1 (5 bases). The germline CDR1 and CDR2 sequences are MNHNY and SVGAGI (reference sequence). CDR3 size: 14 residues. The V gene lost 8 bases and the J gene lost 1 base, with 13 bases spanning the gap. CDR3 sequence (DNA): TGTGCCAGCTGGGTGCAGGGCGGCACAGATACGCAGTATTTT. Residues: CASWVQGGTDTQYF.

Regarding this clone: The sample holds other DNA sequences that translate to the same CDR3. This chain joins TRBV12-3 or TRBV12-4 and TRBJ1-1; D not certain. This CDR3 comprises 12 residues. The V and J ends lost 3 bases and 5 bases respectively, with 7 bases between them. The CDR3 DNA sequence: TGTGCCAGCAGTTTTGGAGGGACTGAAGCTTTCTTT. This sequence encodes CASSFGGTEAFF.

This sequence joins TRBV19 and TRBJ1-5; D uncertain. The CDR3 is 13 amino acids. V was shortened by 7 bases and J by 4 bases, with 11 bases between the two germline ends. Germline values: CDR1 LNHDA, CDR2 SQIVND (reference sequence). In DNA, the CDR3 is TGTGCCAGTACTTTAAATACAAATCAGCCCCAGCATTTT. It encodes CASTLNTNQPQHF.

This clone was seen more than once but under ten times. The chain employs TRBV7-2 and TRBJ1-1, with unresolved D. The V end was cut by 5 bases, the J end by 2 bases, with 15 bases between. The CDR3 runs to 15 residues. Germline CDR1 is SGHTA and CDR2 is FQGNSA. The CDR3, as DNA: TGTGCCAGCAGCCCAAGTCAGATGACAAACACTGAAGCTTTCTTT. It specifies CASSPSQMTNTEAFF.

This rearrangement joins TRBV6-2 or TRBV6-3 to TRBJ2-3, with 8 bases that match TRBD2. Looked up from germline, CDR1 is MNHEY and CDR2 is SVGEGT. This CDR3 contains 13 residues. Trimming at V came to 6 bases and at J to 5 bases, leaving 4 bases not matched to a gene. CDR3 coding DNA: TGTGCCAGCAGCCTCCTAGCGGGAGATACGCAGTATTTT. This sequence encodes CASSLLAGDTQYF.

This chain joins TRBV4-3 and TRBJ2-2, with D perhaps TRBD1 (5 bases). This CDR3 spans 18 amino acids. Germline lookup yields CDR1 LGHNA and CDR2 YSLEER. The V end was cut by 0 bases, the J end by 2 bases, with 16 bases between. CDR3: CASSQEVHRPINTGELFF. CDR3 DNA sequence: TGCGCCAGCAGCCAAGAGGTTCACAGGCCCATAAACACCGGGGAGCTGTTTTTT.

The rearrangement uses TRBV18 and TRBJ1-6; 9 nucleotides line up with TRBD1. The J segment lost 8 bases and the V segment lost 6 bases, leaving 11 bases of the junction unmatched. CDR1 KGHSH and CDR2 LQKENI come from the germline V gene. The CDR3 totals 16 residues. CDR3 sequence: CASSGGDRGRDSPLHF. CDR3 DNA sequence: TGTGCCAGCTCCGGAGGCGACAGGGGGAGGGATTCACCCCTCCACTTT.

The CDR3: CASSPSTGVLTF. DNA of the CDR3: TGTGCCAGCAGCCCTTCGACTGGAGTCCTGACTTTC. The chain is built from TRBV7-2 and TRBJ2-6; D is unresolved. V dropped 5 bases and J dropped 13 bases, with 12 bases sitting between them. CDR3 length equals 12 residues. Germline V gene data show CDR1 as SGHTA and CDR2 as FQGNSA.

This clone was detected a few times. The CDR3 loop reads CASSERPGTSINEAFF. Here the CDR3 DNA reads TGTGCCAGCAGTGAACGTCCCGGGACAAGCATCAACGAAGCTTTCTTT. The V and J genes are TRBV6-1 and TRBJ1-1; D is perhaps TRBD1 (6 bases). V was shortened by 2 bases and J by 8 bases, with 21 bases between the two germline ends. Germline V gene sequence: CDR1 MNHNS, CDR2 SASEGT. The CDR3 runs 16 residues.

This clone turned up a few times. The chain uses TRBV29-1 and TRBJ2-1; D remains unclear. The V end lost 6 bases, the J end lost 0 bases, and 15 bases lay between the germline ends. CDR1 and CDR2 from the germline V gene are SQVTM and ANQGSEA. This CDR3 is built from 15 residues. The CDR3 nucleotides are TGCAGCGTCGACTCCCCAAGAGGCTCCTACAATGAGCAGTTCTTC. It is translated as CSVDSPRGSYNEQFF.

The sample holds one count of this clone. The chain uses TRBV18 and TRBJ1-4; TRBD1 matches at 7 bases. V shed 5 bases, J shed 4 bases, and the junction held 1 base outside the gene matches. The CDR3 is 13 residues long. Germline lookup yields CDR1 KGHSH and CDR2 LQKENI. As DNA, the CDR3 is TGTGCCAGCTCAAGGGACAGTAATGAAAAACTGTTTTTT. Its protein is CASSRDSNEKLFF.

J is TRBJ2-5 and V is TRBV3-1 (or the pseudogene TRBV3-2); TRBD1 might be the D (6 bases). V dropped 0 bases and J dropped 4 bases, with 18 bases sitting between them. Per germline, CDR1 LGHDT and CDR2 YNNKEL (reference sequence). This CDR3 is built from 17 residues. Written as DNA, the CDR3 is TGTGCCAGCAGCCAAGATAAGGGCCACGGGACACCAGAGACCCAGTACTTC. Amino acid sequence: CASSQDKGHGTPETQYF.

The V gene is TRBV2, the J gene TRBJ1-2; 9 bases are a match to TRBD1. The CDR3 runs to 14 residues. Germline V gene sequence: CDR1 SNHLY, CDR2 FYNNEI. V dropped 5 bases and J dropped 7; count of bases not matched to a gene: 8. For the CDR3, the DNA is TGTGCCAGCAGTAGACAGGGGGTGACGGGTGGCTACACCTTC. Encoded protein: CASSRQGVTGGYTF.

This chain links TRBV7-9 with TRBJ1-3, with TRBD1 as a possible D gene (6 bases). V shed 4 bases and J shed 0 bases, with 7 bases lying between them. CDR3 length: 14 residues. The germline CDR1 and CDR2 sequences are SEHNR and FQNEAQ (reference sequence). The CDR3 protein is CASSWTVSGNTIYF. The CDR3, as DNA: TGTGCCAGCAGCTGGACAGTCTCTGGAAACACCATATATTTT.

The chain recombines TRBV6-5 with TRBJ1-6; 7 bases fit TRBD1. CDR3 length: 14 residues. Germline V gene sequence: CDR1 MNHEY, CDR2 SVGAGI. The V gene end was trimmed by 2 bases and the J gene end by 10 bases; junction bases not matched to a gene: 5. CDR3 sequence: CASSYRQGGSPLHF. CDR3 in DNA: TGTGCCAGCAGTTACAGACAGGGAGGATCACCCCTCCACTTT.

The chain joins TRBV14 to TRBJ1-6; no reliable D call. CDR3 length equals 13 residues. V was clipped by 4 bases and J by 9 bases, with 10 bases between them. The germline gives CDR1 SGHDN, CDR2 FVKESK. CDR3 sequence reads: CASSLPFPSPLHF. The CDR3 region has the DNA TGTGCCAGCAGCCTCCCTTTTCCTTCACCCCTCCACTTT.

Remarks on this clone: Because the CDR3 is missing its conserved closing phenylalanine or tryptophan, this is likely a read error. The limits of the CDR3 on the DNA are not certain, so only TCRdb's listed CDR3 is given. This chain joins TRBV2 and TRBJ2-7; TRBD1, as called in the table, went unchecked against the DNA. 11 amino acids form the CDR3, both terminal residues included. CDR1 is SNHLY and CDR2 is FYNNEI in the germline V gene. CDR3 amino acids: CASGNRGRRAL.

This clone has just one count. This chain uses TRBV12-3 or TRBV12-4 with TRBJ2-3, with D possibly TRBD1 on 6 matching bases. V was trimmed by 3 bases and J by 4 bases, leaving 8 bases between them. The CDR3 covers 13 residues. DNA for the CDR3: TGTGCCAGCAGTTTTACAGGGCCAGATACGCAGTATTTT. Protein: CASSFTGPDTQYF.

CDR3 sequence reads: CASSLGERRGAFF. The CDR3 DNA sequence: TGCGCCAGCAGCTTGGGAGAAAGGAGGGGAGCTTTCTTT. V usage is TRBV5-1 and J usage is TRBJ1-1; D is possibly TRBD1 (5 bases). This CDR3 region has 13 residues. The V end was cut by 0 bases, the J end by 10 bases, with 13 bases between. Germline loops: CDR1 SGHRS, CDR2 YFSETQ.